This T cell receptor (beta chain) was sequenced in a study of blood T cell repertoires in COVID-19. Across the study: Spain, Italy and the United States supplied samples that represented acute and convalescent COVID-19. T cells, B-cell-depleted T cells, or PBMCs supplied cDNA or gDNA.

V lost 2 bases, J lost 1 base, and 12 bases stayed unmatched. The CDR3 loop spans 20 amino acids. Per germline, CDR1 SGHVS and CDR2 FNYEAQ. In the authors' methods: Amplified reference gene primers provided the basis for estimating nucleated cell counts. The data were produced by immunoSEQ multiplex PCR, yet TCRdb's version contains in-frame clones alone and is incomplete. Clone size and the V and J calls come from that table; the DNA yielded D and trimming. The sample holds about 330,000 clones, more than 75% seen once. The chain employs TRBV7-6 and TRBJ2-6, with 9 bases aligning to TRBD1. The clonotype originates from a woman in her fifties or sixties with active or convalescent COVID-19. The sample was peripheral blood. This CDR3 is CASSLRGTGTIPSGANVLTF. The CDR3, as DNA: TGTGCCAGCAGCTTAAGAGGGACAGGGACCATACCATCTGGGGCCAACGTCCTGACTTTC.